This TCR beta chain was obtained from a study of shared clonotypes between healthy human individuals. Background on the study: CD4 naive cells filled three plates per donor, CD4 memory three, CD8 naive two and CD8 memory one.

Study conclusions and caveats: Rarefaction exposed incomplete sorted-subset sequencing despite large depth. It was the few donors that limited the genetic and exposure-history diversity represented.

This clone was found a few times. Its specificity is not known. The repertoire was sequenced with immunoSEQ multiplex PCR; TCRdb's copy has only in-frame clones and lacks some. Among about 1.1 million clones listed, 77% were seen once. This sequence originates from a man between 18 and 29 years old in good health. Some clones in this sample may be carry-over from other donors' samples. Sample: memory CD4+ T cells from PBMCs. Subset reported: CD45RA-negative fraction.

CDR3 region: CSVRPGAANTEAFF. The CDR3 DNA reads as TGCAGCGTACGACCAGGGGCGGCGAACACTGAAGCTTTCTTT. This rearrangement joins TRBV29-1 to TRBJ1-1, with D perhaps matching TRBD1 (6 bases). Trimming stripped 6 bases from V and 1 base from J, with 15 bases between. Germline CDR1 and CDR2: SQVTM and ANQGSEA. This CDR3 has 14 residues.